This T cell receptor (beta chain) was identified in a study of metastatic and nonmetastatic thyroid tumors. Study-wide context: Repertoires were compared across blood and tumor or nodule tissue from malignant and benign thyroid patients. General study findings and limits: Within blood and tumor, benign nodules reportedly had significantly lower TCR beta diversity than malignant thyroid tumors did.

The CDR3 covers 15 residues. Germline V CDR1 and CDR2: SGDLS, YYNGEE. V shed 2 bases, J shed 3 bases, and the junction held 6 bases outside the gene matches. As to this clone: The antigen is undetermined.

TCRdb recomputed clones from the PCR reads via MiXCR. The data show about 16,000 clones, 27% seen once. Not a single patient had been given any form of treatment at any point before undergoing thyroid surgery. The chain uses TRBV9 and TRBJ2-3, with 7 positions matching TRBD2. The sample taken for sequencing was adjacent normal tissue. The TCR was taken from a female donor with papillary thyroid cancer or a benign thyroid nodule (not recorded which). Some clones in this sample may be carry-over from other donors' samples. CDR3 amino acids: CASSVGRAGTDTQYF. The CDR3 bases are TGTGCCAGCAGCGTTGGGAGGGCGGGAACAGATACGCAGTATTTT.